This T cell receptor beta chain was recorded in a study of blood T cell repertoires in COVID-19. Overall study context: From T cells, B-cell-depleted T cells, or PBMCs came the material, which was cDNA or gDNA.

Generated by immunoSEQ multiplex PCR, the TCRdb table keeps only in-frame clones and is missing some. The top ten clones hold 16% of a sample with fewer than 30,000 clones, 75% to 95% of them seen once. The CDR3 runs 16 residues. CDR1 is MNHEY, CDR2 SMNVEV, per germline (reference sequence). V shed 0 bases and J shed 4 bases, with 12 bases lying between them. The sequence was obtained from a human donor with active COVID-19. The donor label of this sample is uncertain. Sequencing was done on a sample of peripheral blood. The chain carries TRBV27 and TRBJ2-2, with D tentatively TRBD2 (6 bases). CDR3 in amino acids: CASSLSAGTGTGELFF. CDR3 DNA: TGTGCCAGCAGTTTATCAGCGGGTACGGGCACCGGGGAGCTGTTTTTT.